The 17 T cell receptor beta chains listed next were all sequenced from one sample in a study of blood T cell repertoires in COVID-19. Only in-frame clones appear in the TCRdb table, and some are missing; sequencing was by immunoSEQ multiplex PCR. The sample holds hundreds of thousands of clones, 75% to 95% seen once. The sequenced sample was PBMCs or T cells enriched from blood (not recorded which). Source of these receptors: a woman aged 18-29 years who had recovered from COVID-19.

The chain is built from TRBV11-2 and TRBJ2-5, with D possibly TRBD2 on 5 matching bases. Trimming removed 5 bases from V and 2 bases from J, with 12 bases in between. Germline CDR1 reads SGHAT; CDR2 reads FQNNGV. The CDR3 runs 14 residues. Here the CDR3 reads CASSRGPRQETQYF. CDR3 nucleotides: TGTGCCAGCAGCCGAGGGCCGAGGCAAGAGACCCAGTACTTC. Full variable domain (missing parts from reference TRBV11-2 and TRBJ2-5): EAGVAQSPRYKIIEKRQSVAFWCNPISGHATLYWYQQILGQGPKLLIQFQNNGVVDDSQLPKDRFSAERLKGVDSTLKIQPAKLEDSAVYLCASSRGPRQETQYFGPGTRLLVL.

The chain employs TRBV5-4 and TRBJ1-6, with D perhaps TRBD1 (6 bases). V was clipped by 4 bases and J by 7 bases, with 21 bases between them. CDR1 is SGHNT, CDR2 YYREEE, per germline (reference sequence). The CDR3 is 17 residues long. CDR3 sequence: CASSPTLITGGNSPLHF. The CDR3 nucleotides are TGTGCCAGCAGCCCGACATTAATAACGGGGGGCAATTCACCCCTCCACTTT.

DNA for the CDR3: TGTGCCAGCAGCCGCGGGGCGAACACTGAAGCTTTCTTT. Protein product: CASSRGANTEAFF. The chain is built from TRBV6-2 or TRBV6-3 and TRBJ1-1; D might be TRBD1 (5 bases). Germline-derived CDR1 and CDR2 are MNHEY and SVGEGT. The length of the CDR3 is 13 residues. The germline V and J ends were trimmed by 6 bases and 1 base, with 9 bases remaining between them.

The chain carries TRBV5-4 and TRBJ1-2; D possibly corresponds to TRBD1 (5 bases). Trimming removed 4 bases from V and 3 bases from J, with 10 bases in between. Germline V lookup: CDR1 SGHNT, CDR2 YYREEE (reference sequence). The CDR3 totals 13 residues. In nucleotides, the CDR3 is TGTGCCAGCAGCACCGGGACTCACTATGGCTACACCTTC. Its translation: CASSTGTHYGYTF.

V usage is TRBV20-1 and J usage is TRBJ1-5; D is undetermined. The V gene's germline CDR1 is DFQATT and CDR2 SNEGSKA (reference sequence). The V gene lost 5 bases and the J gene lost 5 bases, with 10 bases spanning the gap. The CDR3 has 12 residues. The CDR3 spells CSAGGGDQPQHF. Here the CDR3 DNA reads TGCAGTGCTGGTGGCGGGGATCAGCCCCAGCATTTT.

This chain uses TRBV2 with TRBJ1-1; 8 bases line up with TRBD1. The CDR3 extends over 13 amino acids. The J segment lost 7 bases and the V segment lost 5 bases, leaving 6 bases of the junction unmatched. Germline CDR1 reads SNHLY; CDR2 reads FYNNEI. The DNA of the CDR3 is TGTGCCAGCAGTTGGGACAGGAGCCGTGAAGCTTTCTTT. This gives the protein CASSWDRSREAFF.

The V gene is TRBV7-3, the J gene TRBJ1-1; D unclear. CDR3 length: 15 amino acids. The V gene's germline CDR1 is SGHTA and CDR2 FQGTGA. Trimming left V 4 bases short and J 4 bases short, with 16 bases between. The CDR3 DNA follows: TGTGCCAGCAGCTCCATTGGAGGGTTGGGCACTGAAGCTTTCTTT. This gives the protein CASSSIGGLGTEAFF.

The V call is TRBV6-2 or TRBV6-3, the J call TRBJ1-1, with D possibly matching TRBD1 (5 bases). The CDR3 has 17 residues. With 7 bases removed from V and 0 bases from J, the gap between germline ends came to 21 bases. The germline CDR1 and CDR2 sequences are MNHEY and SVGEGT. The CDR3 DNA reads as TGTGCCAGCACCCCACGTCGAAGGGGCCTCATGAACACTGAAGCTTTCTTT. Translated, it gives CASTPRRRGLMNTEAFF.

V and J are TRBV28 and TRBJ2-7; TRBD1 aligns across 10 bases. This CDR3 has 13 amino acids. The germline V gene encodes CDR1 MDHEN and CDR2 SYDVKM. V gave up 7 bases and J gave up 5 bases; unmatched junction bases: 5. The CDR3 here is CASNRQGANEQYF. CDR3 coding DNA: TGTGCCAGCAACCGACAGGGGGCCAACGAGCAGTACTTC.

The rearrangement joins TRBV27 to TRBJ1-1; D possibly corresponds to TRBD1 (5 bases). V was shortened by 7 bases and J by 0 bases, with 12 bases between the two germline ends. Germline CDR1 reads MNHEY; CDR2 reads SMNVEV (reference sequence). The CDR3 runs to 14 residues. Written as DNA, the CDR3 is TGTGCCAGCAACACCGGGGGGGTGAACACTGAAGCTTTCTTT. Translating gives CASNTGGVNTEAFF.

The chain combines TRBV7-9 with TRBJ2-1, with D possibly TRBD1 on 6 matching bases. CDR1 SEHNR and CDR2 FQNEAQ come from the germline V gene (reference sequence). The CDR3 has 15 amino acids. The V and J ends lost 5 bases and 2 bases respectively, with 13 bases between them. This CDR3 reads CASSPQGSPYNEQFF. CDR3 coding DNA: TGTGCCAGCAGCCCACAGGGAAGCCCCTACAATGAGCAGTTCTTC.

This chain joins TRBV29-1 and TRBJ1-2, with 8 nucleotides matching TRBD1. CDR1 SQVTM and CDR2 ANQGSEA come from the germline V gene. The J segment lost 6 bases and the V segment lost 2 bases, leaving 8 bases of the junction unmatched. The CDR3 consists of 14 residues. The CDR3 loop is CSVERTGWGNGYTF. CDR3 sequence (DNA): TGCAGCGTTGAAAGGACAGGGTGGGGTAATGGCTACACCTTC.

The chain links TRBV16 to TRBJ1-2; no clear D. V lost 3 bases and J 0 bases, leaving 8 bases between the germline ends. The CDR3 contains 14 residues. CDR1 is KGHSY, CDR2 FQNENV, per germline. DNA for the CDR3: TGTGCCAGCAGCCAGGGCGCCACTAACTATGGCTACACCTTC. Translation: CASSQGATNYGYTF.

V is TRBV9 and J is TRBJ1-6, with D uncertain. V lost 4 bases, J lost 0 bases, and 17 bases lay in between. Germline V CDR1 and CDR2: SGDLS, YYNGEE. The CDR3 runs 18 residues. For the CDR3, the DNA is TGTGCCAGCAGCCCCTTGGAATTCCGGAGCTCCTATAATTCACCCCTCCACTTT. Translation: CASSPLEFRSSYNSPLHF. The full variable domain, completed using reference TRBV9 and TRBJ1-6, is DSGVTQTPKHLITATGQRVTLRCSPRSGDLSVYWYQQSLDQGLQFLIQYYNGEERAKGNILERFSAQQFPDLHSELNLSSLELGDSALYFCASSPLEFRSSYNSPLHFGNGTRLTVT.

The chain combines TRBV7-2 with TRBJ2-5; D is ambiguous. From germline, CDR1 is SGHTA and CDR2 FQGNSA. The V gene lost 5 bases and the J gene lost 5 bases, with 18 bases spanning the gap. This CDR3 is 15 amino acids long. Here the CDR3 DNA reads TGTGCCAGCAGCCCGGGTGGTGGCCGCCGGGAGACCCAGTACTTC. Encoded protein: CASSPGGGRRETQYF.

V gene TRBV9 combines with J gene TRBJ2-3, with unresolved D. This CDR3 has 12 amino acids. CDR1 is SGDLS, CDR2 YYNGEE, per germline. V was cut by 6 bases and J by 6 bases, with 11 bases left in between. The CDR3 sequence is CASNNQADTQYF. DNA of the CDR3: TGTGCCAGCAACAACCAGGCGGATACGCAGTATTTT.

The chain links TRBV7-9 to TRBJ1-1, with TRBD1 matching over 10 bases. CDR3 size: 14 residues. Germline V gene sequence: CDR1 SEHNR, CDR2 FQNEAQ (reference sequence). Unmatched junction bases numbered 2, after V lost 2 bases and J lost 5 bases. The CDR3 loop reads CASSLPGQGTEAFF. CDR3 coding DNA: TGTGCCAGCAGCTTACCGGGACAGGGGACTGAAGCTTTCTTT.